Listed below are T cell receptor beta chains from one sample, sequenced in a study of long-term antiretroviral therapy in people with HIV. The method was immunoSEQ multiplex PCR; TCRdb's version includes in-frame clones alone and lacks a portion of them. The table includes tens of thousands of clones, approximately 80% detected once. The sample in question was unsorted PBMCs, obtained 0.2 years after starting antiretroviral therapy. The receptors were sampled from a woman aged 25 to 39 with HIV. Both conserved end residues are part of each CDR3. The order of the fields is J gene, clone size, D gene, V gene, CDR3 DNA, CDR3 protein. The D gene is left open where the match is weak. Size is omitted from some rows. Given values are once, few, many or a class for expanded clones.

j_call: TRBJ2-5; clone_size: NA; d_call: NA; v_call: TRBV7-8; cdr3_nt: TGTGCCAGCAGGGGAAGAAACCAAGAGACCCAGTACTTC; cdr3_aa: CASRGRNQETQYF
j_call: TRBJ1-6; clone_size: NA; d_call: NA; v_call: TRBV5-6; cdr3_nt: TGTGCCAGCAGCTTTGGGGCAGGGGAGAATTCACCCCTCCACTTT; cdr3_aa: CASSFGAGENSPLHF
j_call: TRBJ1-1; clone_size: NA; d_call: NA; v_call: TRBV29-1; cdr3_nt: TGCAGCGTTTTCAGTGCGGGGAACACTGAAGCTTTCTTT; cdr3_aa: CSVFSAGNTEAFF
j_call: TRBJ1-4; clone_size: NA; d_call: NA; v_call: TRBV19; cdr3_nt: TGTGCCAGTAGTGATCGAGGGGTGGAAGAAAAACTGTTTTTT; cdr3_aa: CASSDRGVEEKLFF
j_call: TRBJ1-2; clone_size: NA; d_call: NA; v_call: TRBV30; cdr3_nt: TGTGCCTGGAGTGTTAAGGGGCAGGGCGGCTACACCTTC; cdr3_aa: CAWSVKGQGGYTF
j_call: TRBJ2-3; clone_size: NA; d_call: NA; v_call: TRBV14; cdr3_nt: TGTGCCAGCAGCGGCAGACTAGTACACAACACAGATACGCAGTATTTT; cdr3_aa: CASSGRLVHNTDTQYF
j_call: TRBJ1-1; clone_size: NA; d_call: NA; v_call: TRBV2; cdr3_nt: TGTGCCAGCAGTGACCCTAACACTGAAGCTTTCTTT; cdr3_aa: CASSDPNTEAFF
j_call: TRBJ1-2; clone_size: NA; d_call: NA; v_call: TRBV11-2; cdr3_nt: TGTGCCAGCAGCCCTACCTATTGGACGGGAGGTGTAGGTGGCTACACCTTC; cdr3_aa: CASSPTYWTGGVGGYTF
j_call: TRBJ2-1; clone_size: NA; d_call: NA; v_call: TRBV7-8; cdr3_nt: TGTGCCAGCAGATCAGGACGTGAGCAGTTCTTC; cdr3_aa: CASRSGREQFF
j_call: TRBJ1-4; clone_size: NA; d_call: NA; v_call: TRBV5-6; cdr3_nt: TGTGCCAGCAGCCCAGTAGGGGCGCTGAGTGAAAAACTGTTTTTT; cdr3_aa: CASSPVGALSEKLFF
j_call: TRBJ2-1; clone_size: NA; d_call: NA; v_call: TRBV5-5; cdr3_nt: TGTGCCAGCAGCTTGAGAGGGGCAGAATTCGAGCAGTTCTTC; cdr3_aa: CASSLRGAEFEQFF
j_call: TRBJ2-3; clone_size: NA; d_call: NA; v_call: TRBV10-3; cdr3_nt: TGTGCCATCAGTGAACCCGCCGGGACCACAGATACGCAGTATTTT; cdr3_aa: CAISEPAGTTDTQYF
j_call: TRBJ2-7; clone_size: NA; d_call: NA; v_call: TRBV7-8; cdr3_nt: TGTGCCAGCAGCTTAGCGGGGGGTGGTTGGGAGCAGTACTTC; cdr3_aa: CASSLAGGGWEQYF
j_call: TRBJ1-6; clone_size: NA; d_call: NA; v_call: TRBV6-5; cdr3_nt: TGTGCCAGCAGTAGGGGAGGGGACAATAATTCACCCCTCCACTTT; cdr3_aa: CASSRGGDNNSPLHF
j_call: TRBJ2-2; clone_size: NA; d_call: NA; v_call: TRBV29-1; cdr3_nt: TGCAGCGTCCACGGTACCGGGACACCAACCGGGGAGCTGTTTTTT; cdr3_aa: CSVHGTGTPTGELFF
j_call: TRBJ2-1; clone_size: NA; d_call: NA; v_call: TRBV2; cdr3_nt: TGTGCCAGCACGAGGGACCACTACAATGAGCAGTTCTTC; cdr3_aa: CASTRDHYNEQFF
j_call: TRBJ1-1; clone_size: NA; d_call: NA; v_call: TRBV11-2; cdr3_nt: TGTGCCAGCAGCTTAGTACCCCGGGAACCGCACACTGAAGCTTTCTTT; cdr3_aa: CASSLVPREPHTEAFF
j_call: TRBJ1-2; clone_size: NA; d_call: TRBD1; v_call: TRBV5-1; cdr3_nt: TGCGCCAGCAGCTCCAGCCGGGACAGATTTAACTATGGCGAGGCCTTC; cdr3_aa: CASSSSRDRFNYGEAF
j_call: TRBJ1-2; clone_size: NA; d_call: NA; v_call: TRBV11-2; cdr3_nt: TGTGCCAGCAGCTTAGAAACCGGGACCGGCGGCTACACCTTC; cdr3_aa: CASSLETGTGGYTF
j_call: TRBJ1-6; clone_size: NA; d_call: NA; v_call: TRBV30; cdr3_nt: TGTGCCTCCGTAACTGTGTCATACGGACCCCTCCACTTT; cdr3_aa: CASVTVSYGPLHF
j_call: TRBJ1-6; clone_size: NA; d_call: NA; v_call: TRBV5-5; cdr3_nt: TGTGCCAGCAGGTCACTGAGTTCTAATTCACCCCTCCACTTT; cdr3_aa: CASRSLSSNSPLHF
j_call: TRBJ1-1; clone_size: once; d_call: NA; v_call: TRBV15; cdr3_nt: TGTGCCACATGGAACCAGAGTAATATTGCGAACACTGAAGCTTTCTTT; cdr3_aa: CATWNQSNIANTEAFF
j_call: TRBJ2-3; clone_size: once; d_call: TRBD2; v_call: TRBV5-4; cdr3_nt: TGTGCCAGCAGCTTGGGCGGGGGGGTCACAGATACGCAGTATTTT; cdr3_aa: CASSLGGGVTDTQYF
j_call: TRBJ1-2; clone_size: once; d_call: TRBD1; v_call: TRBV7-9; cdr3_nt: TGTGCCAGCAGCCTCCGGGACAGTGCGAGGTATGGCTACACCTTC; cdr3_aa: CASSLRDSARYGYTF
j_call: TRBJ1-4; clone_size: NA; d_call: NA; v_call: TRBV11-2; cdr3_nt: TGTGCCAGCAGCTTAGGTCAGGGTGGCGAAAAACTGTTTTTT; cdr3_aa: CASSLGQGGEKLFF
j_call: TRBJ2-7; clone_size: few; d_call: NA; v_call: TRBV9; cdr3_nt: TGTGCCAGCAGCGTCCATCAGGGAGGAAACGAGCAGTACTTC; cdr3_aa: CASSVHQGGNEQYF
j_call: TRBJ1-1; clone_size: NA; d_call: NA; v_call: TRBV9; cdr3_nt: TGTGCCAGCAGCGTAGAACCCCAGAACACTGAAGCTTTCTTT; cdr3_aa: CASSVEPQNTEAFF
j_call: TRBJ1-1; clone_size: NA; d_call: NA; v_call: TRBV5-6; cdr3_nt: TGTGCCAGCAGCTTTCTTGGTTCTACAAGATATGCTTTCTTT; cdr3_aa: CASSFLGSTRYAFF
j_call: TRBJ1-4; clone_size: NA; d_call: NA; v_call: TRBV6-1; cdr3_nt: TGTGCCAGCAGACGACGGGATTCAACTAATGAAAAACTGTTTTTT; cdr3_aa: CASRRRDSTNEKLFF
j_call: TRBJ2-5; clone_size: once; d_call: NA; v_call: TRBV2; cdr3_nt: TGTGCCAGCAGTGATAAAACAGGGAGAAAAGAGACCCAGTACTTC; cdr3_aa: CASSDKTGRKETQYF
j_call: TRBJ1-2; clone_size: NA; d_call: NA; v_call: TRBV19; cdr3_nt: TGTGCCACCTGGGACTGGTCTCTTGAAGGCTATGGCTACACCTTC; cdr3_aa: CATWDWSLEGYGYTF
j_call: TRBJ1-1; clone_size: NA; d_call: NA; v_call: TRBV2; cdr3_nt: TGTGCCAGCAGTCCGGGTCTGAACACTGAAGCTTTCTTT; cdr3_aa: CASSPGLNTEAFF
j_call: TRBJ1-3; clone_size: NA; d_call: TRBD1; v_call: TRBV18; cdr3_nt: TGTGCCAGCTCACCCCGGGACAGTCGGGGCAACACCATATATTTT; cdr3_aa: CASSPRDSRGNTIYF
j_call: TRBJ1-2; clone_size: NA; d_call: TRBD1; v_call: TRBV5-6; cdr3_nt: TGTGCCAGCAGCCAGGACAGGGGGGTGCTGGGCTACACCTTC; cdr3_aa: CASSQDRGVLGYTF
j_call: TRBJ2-3; clone_size: few; d_call: NA; v_call: TRBV18; cdr3_nt: TGTGCCAGCTCACCGCTTCGTCCGGCGAACAGGGTGGTTATCTCGGATACGCAGTATTTT; cdr3_aa: CASSPLRPANRVVISDTQYF
j_call: TRBJ2-5; clone_size: NA; d_call: NA; v_call: TRBV9; cdr3_nt: TGTGCCAGCAGCGCGCTCTCATTAGCGGCGGGAGAGACCCAGTACTTC; cdr3_aa: CASSALSLAAGETQYF
j_call: TRBJ1-6; clone_size: few; d_call: TRBD1; v_call: TRBV11-1; cdr3_nt: TGTGCCAGCAGCTTAGGACAGGGTGGCTCACCCCTCCACTTT; cdr3_aa: CASSLGQGGSPLHF